This T cell receptor (beta chain) was captured in a study of blood T cell repertoires in COVID-19 (dated by TCRdb to the early 2020s). For the wider study: The collaborator samples originated in the United States, Italy and Spain and spanned the acute and convalescent phases of COVID-19. Samples were obtained from the ongoing ImmuneRACE study (first 160 participants) and from over 1,000 subjects provided by 6 global collaborators. Nearly every sample came with metadata listing a de-identified subject ID, COVID-19 status, age in years and sex. The material from the prospective study consisted of cDNA or gDNA derived from T cells, B-cell-depleted T cells, or PBMCs. The dataset comprised deeply sampled blood TCRbeta repertoires from subjects exposed to, actively infected with, or recovered from COVID-19. Where HLA class I and class II types were available, the types were taken from metadata supplied by the sample provider, not from assay-based typing. The repertoires were released in a freely available public database intended as a resource for research on the immune response to SARS-CoV-2.

The CDR3 starts with the cysteine, ends with the phenylalanine, and has 12 residues. Of the read, only the CDR3 DNA is kept; its 36 bases are in frame from base 1. CDR1 and CDR2 are drawn from the germline V gene (reference sequence): SEHNR, FQNEAQ. V loses 3 bases, J loses 3 bases, and the germline ends lie 5 bases apart. Beyond this particular receptor, the publication reports: The quantity of clinical and demographic metadata differed by source and by participant and was supplied without curation.

A note on this clone: Its antigen remains undetermined. No quality values exist for individual bases; no much larger clone is one base distant.

TCRbeta CDR3 regions were amplified from genomic DNA by means of the immunoSEQ Assay, a bias-controlled multiplex PCR. In the source study's methods: The number of nucleated cells in each sample was estimated by amplification of reference gene primers within the assay. To quantify the absolute abundance of each unique TCRbeta CDR3 rearrangement, sequence reads were collapsed and filtered. For each sample, productive Simpson clonality was calculated by taking the square root of Simpson's diversity index across productive rearrangements. TCRdb holds this immuneACCESS table with in-frame rearrangements only. Some clones are missing; in checked studies, unresolved V genes explain under half, and the rest has no known cause. From that table come the V and J calls and clone size; the DNA was used to work out D and trimming. The sample table shows 430,000 or so clones, and about 88% are seen once. About 1.4% of the sample lies in the top ten.

Enrolling through a virtual design, the prospective study's participants ranged in age from roughly 18 to 89 years and lived across approximately 25 United States geographic areas. To assign participants to cohorts, the prospective study relied on clinical history that participants themselves reported in a screening survey and a study questionnaire. Exposed participants had been in contact, within 2 weeks of entering the study, with a person who had a PCR-confirmed or clinician-diagnosed case of COVID-19. Each participant in the prospective study had whole blood, serum and a nasopharyngeal or oropharyngeal swab collected by mobile phlebotomists. Prospective study participants could optionally give additional blood draws and questionnaires over an approximately two-month period. Before DNA extraction, blood samples from the prospective study were shipped at room temperature or frozen.

Sequencing used PBMCs or T cells enriched from blood (not recorded which). The chain links TRBV7-9 with TRBJ1-1; confidence is insufficient to name the D gene. This TCR derives from a woman between 18 and 30 years old who had been exposed to COVID-19. The nucleotide sequence is TGTGCCAGCAGCTTCCGGGACACTGAAGCTTTCTTT. It encodes CASSFRDTEAFF.